This T cell receptor (beta chain) was documented in a study of blood T cell repertoires in COVID-19. The wider study: COVID-19 samples collected from the United States, Italy and Spain covered acute and convalescent phases.

Under the authors' procedure: Counts of nucleated cells, estimated from reference gene primer amplification, were obtained. Clones were read by immunoSEQ multiplex PCR, and TCRdb kept only the in-frame ones, dropping some. That table supplies the V and J calls and clone size; D and trimming were determined from the DNA. Of approximately 220,000 clones listed, 75% to 90% are singletons. With V trimmed by 3 bases and J by 3 bases, 7 bases remained unmatched. Germline lookup yields CDR1 ENHRY and CDR2 SYGVKD. CDR3 size: 15 residues. Participant ages covered about 18 to 95 years across around 22 US areas. Clinical histories supplied by participants themselves formed the basis of cohort assignment.

This sequence originates from a woman between 18 and 29 years old in a cohort exposed to, infected with or recovered from COVID-19 (not recorded which). J is TRBJ2-7 and V is TRBV10-3, with TRBD1 matching 8 bases. The sequenced sample was PBMCs or T cells enriched from blood (not recorded which). The CDR3 nucleotides read TGTGCCATCAGTGAAGGACAACAGGGGGGCTACGAGCAGTACTTC. This translates into CAISEGQQGGYEQYF.